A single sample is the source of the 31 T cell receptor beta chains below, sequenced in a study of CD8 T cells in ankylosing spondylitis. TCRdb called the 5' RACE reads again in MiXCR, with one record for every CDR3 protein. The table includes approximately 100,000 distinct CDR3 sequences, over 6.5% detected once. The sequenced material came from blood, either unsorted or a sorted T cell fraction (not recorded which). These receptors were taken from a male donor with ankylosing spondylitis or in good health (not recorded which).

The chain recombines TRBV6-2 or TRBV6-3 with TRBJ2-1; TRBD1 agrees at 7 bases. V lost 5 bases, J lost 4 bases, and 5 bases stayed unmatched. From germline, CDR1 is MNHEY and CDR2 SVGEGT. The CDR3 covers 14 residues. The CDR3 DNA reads TGTGCCAGCAGTACCGACAGGGAATACAATGAGCAGTTCTTC. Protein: CASSTDREYNEQFF.

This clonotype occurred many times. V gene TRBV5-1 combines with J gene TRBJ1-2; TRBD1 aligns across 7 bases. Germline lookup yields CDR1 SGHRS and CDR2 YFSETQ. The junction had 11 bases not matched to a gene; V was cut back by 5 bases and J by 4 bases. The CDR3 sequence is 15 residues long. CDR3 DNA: TGCGCCAGCAGACCAACAGGGGAGGGAACCTATGGCTACACCTTC. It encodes CASRPTGEGTYGYTF. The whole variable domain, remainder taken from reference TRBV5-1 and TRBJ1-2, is KAGVTQTPRYLIKTRGQQVTLSCSPISGHRSVSWYQQTPGQGLQFLFEYFSETQRNKGNFPGRFSGRQFSNSRSEMNVSTLELGDSALYLCASRPTGEGTYGYTFGSGTRLTVV.

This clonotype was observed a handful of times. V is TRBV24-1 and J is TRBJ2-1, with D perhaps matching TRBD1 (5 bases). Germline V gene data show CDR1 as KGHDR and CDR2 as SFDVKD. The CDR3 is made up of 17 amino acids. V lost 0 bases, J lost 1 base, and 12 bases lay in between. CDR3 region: CATSDLPDNGSYNEQFF. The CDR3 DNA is TGTGCCACCAGTGATTTGCCGGACAACGGATCCTACAATGAGCAGTTCTTC.

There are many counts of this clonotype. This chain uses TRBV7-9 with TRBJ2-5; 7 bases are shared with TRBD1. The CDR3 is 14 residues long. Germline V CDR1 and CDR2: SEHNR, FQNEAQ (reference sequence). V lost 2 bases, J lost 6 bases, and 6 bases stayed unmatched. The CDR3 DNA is TGTGCCAGCAGCTTAACCGACAGGGCACAGACCCAGTACTTC. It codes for CASSLTDRAQTQYF.

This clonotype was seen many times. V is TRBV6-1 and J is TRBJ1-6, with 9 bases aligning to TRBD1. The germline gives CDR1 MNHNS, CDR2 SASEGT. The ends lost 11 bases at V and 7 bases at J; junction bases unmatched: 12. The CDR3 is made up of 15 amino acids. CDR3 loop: CASQGAGTGNSPLHF. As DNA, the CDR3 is TGTGCCTCCCAAGGGGCAGGGACAGGGAATTCACCCCTCCACTTT.

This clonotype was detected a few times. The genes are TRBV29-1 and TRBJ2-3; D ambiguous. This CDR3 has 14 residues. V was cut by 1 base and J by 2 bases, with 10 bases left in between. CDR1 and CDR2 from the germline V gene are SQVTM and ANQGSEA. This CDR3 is CSVEGVATTDTQYF. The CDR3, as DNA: TGCAGCGTTGAAGGTGTAGCTACCACAGATACGCAGTATTTT.

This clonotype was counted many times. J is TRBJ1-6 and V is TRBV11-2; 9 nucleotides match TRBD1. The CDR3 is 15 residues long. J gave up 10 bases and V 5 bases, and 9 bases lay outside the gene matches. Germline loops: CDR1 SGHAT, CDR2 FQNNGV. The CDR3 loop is CASSLRGQGESPLHF. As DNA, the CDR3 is TGTGCCAGCAGCCTTAGGGGACAGGGCGAATCACCCCTCCACTTT.

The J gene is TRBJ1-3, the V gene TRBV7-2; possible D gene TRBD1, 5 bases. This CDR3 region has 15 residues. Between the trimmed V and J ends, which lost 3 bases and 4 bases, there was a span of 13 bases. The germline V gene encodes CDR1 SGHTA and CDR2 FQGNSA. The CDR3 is CASSFGGAFGNTIYF. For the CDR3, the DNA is TGTGCCAGCAGCTTCGGGGGAGCTTTCGGAAACACCATATATTTT.

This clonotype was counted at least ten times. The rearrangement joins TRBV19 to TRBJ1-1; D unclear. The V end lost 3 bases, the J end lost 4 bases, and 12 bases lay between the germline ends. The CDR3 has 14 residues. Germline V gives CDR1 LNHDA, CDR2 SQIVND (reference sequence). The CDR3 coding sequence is TGTGCCAGTAGTATCCTCACAAGAGGCACTGAAGCTTTCTTT. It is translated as CASSILTRGTEAFF. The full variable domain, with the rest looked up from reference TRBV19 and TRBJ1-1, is DGGITQSPKYLFRKEGQNVTLSCEQNLNHDAMYWYRQDPGQGLRLIYYSQIVNDFQKGDIAEGYSVSREKKESFPLTVTSAQKNPTAFYLCASSILTRGTEAFFGQGTRLTVV.

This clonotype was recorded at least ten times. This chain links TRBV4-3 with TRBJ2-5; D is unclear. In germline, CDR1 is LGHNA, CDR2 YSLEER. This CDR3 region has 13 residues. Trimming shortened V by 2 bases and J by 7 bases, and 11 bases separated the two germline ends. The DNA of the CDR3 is TGCGCCAGCAGCCAATCAGCTGAAGGGACCCAGTACTTC. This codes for CASSQSAEGTQYF.

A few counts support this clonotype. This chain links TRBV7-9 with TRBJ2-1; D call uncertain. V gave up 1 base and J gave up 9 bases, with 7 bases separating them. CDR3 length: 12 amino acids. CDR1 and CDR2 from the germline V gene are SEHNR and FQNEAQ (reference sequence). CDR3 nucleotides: TGTGCCAGCAGCTTAGGGTACGCTGAGCAGTTCTTC. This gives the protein CASSLGYAEQFF.

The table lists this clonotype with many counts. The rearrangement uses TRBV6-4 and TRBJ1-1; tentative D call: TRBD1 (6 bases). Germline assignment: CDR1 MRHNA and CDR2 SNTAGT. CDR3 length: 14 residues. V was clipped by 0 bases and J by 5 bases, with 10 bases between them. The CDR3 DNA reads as TGTGCCAGCAGTGACTCAGGGGGTGAAACTGAAGCTTTCTTT. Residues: CASSDSGGETEAFF.

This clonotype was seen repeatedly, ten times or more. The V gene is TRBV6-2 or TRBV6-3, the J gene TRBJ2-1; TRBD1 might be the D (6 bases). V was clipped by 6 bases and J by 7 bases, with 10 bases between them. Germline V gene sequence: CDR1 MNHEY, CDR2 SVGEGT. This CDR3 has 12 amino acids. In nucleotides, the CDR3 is TGTGCCAGCAGCCGGACAGCGAATGAGCAGTTCTTC. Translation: CASSRTANEQFF.

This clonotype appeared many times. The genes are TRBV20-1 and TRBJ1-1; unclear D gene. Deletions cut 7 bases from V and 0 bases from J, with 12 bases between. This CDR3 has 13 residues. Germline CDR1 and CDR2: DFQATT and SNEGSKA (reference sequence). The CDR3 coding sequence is TGCAGTGTTCAGATGTTGATGAACACTGAAGCTTTCTTT. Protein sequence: CSVQMLMNTEAFF.

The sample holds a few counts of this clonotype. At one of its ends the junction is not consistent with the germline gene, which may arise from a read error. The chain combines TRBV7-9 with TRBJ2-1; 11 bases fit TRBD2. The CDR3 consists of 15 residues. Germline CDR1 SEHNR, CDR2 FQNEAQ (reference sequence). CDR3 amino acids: CASSLAGGRENEQFF. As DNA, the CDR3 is TGTGCCAGCAGCCTAGCGGGAGGAAGAGAGAATGAGCAGTTCTTC.

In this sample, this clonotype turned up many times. This CDR3 is CASSLGPAANTGELFF. In DNA form, the CDR3 reads TGCGCCAGCAGCTTGGGTCCAGCGGCTAACACCGGGGAGCTGTTTTTT. The chain has TRBV5-1 and TRBJ2-2; D perhaps matches TRBD2 (5 bases). V lost 0 bases, J lost 2 bases, and 11 bases lay in between. This CDR3 comprises 16 residues. Germline CDR1 is SGHRS and CDR2 is YFSETQ.

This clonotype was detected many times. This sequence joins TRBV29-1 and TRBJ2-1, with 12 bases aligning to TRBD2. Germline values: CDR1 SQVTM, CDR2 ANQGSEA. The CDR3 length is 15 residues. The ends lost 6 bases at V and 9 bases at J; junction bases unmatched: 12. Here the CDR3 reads CSVSKRLAGEGEQFF. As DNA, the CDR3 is TGCAGCGTGTCGAAGAGACTAGCGGGAGAAGGTGAGCAGTTCTTC.

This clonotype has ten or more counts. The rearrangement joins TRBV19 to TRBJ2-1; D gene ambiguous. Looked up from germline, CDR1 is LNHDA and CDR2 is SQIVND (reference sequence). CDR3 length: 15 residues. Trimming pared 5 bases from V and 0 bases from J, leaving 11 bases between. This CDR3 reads CASSLKGSSYNEQFF. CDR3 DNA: TGTGCCAGTAGTTTAAAGGGTAGCTCCTACAATGAGCAGTTCTTC.

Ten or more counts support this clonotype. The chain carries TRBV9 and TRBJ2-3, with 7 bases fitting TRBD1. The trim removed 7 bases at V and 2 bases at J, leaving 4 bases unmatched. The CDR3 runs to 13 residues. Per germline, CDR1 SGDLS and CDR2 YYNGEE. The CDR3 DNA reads TGTGCCAGCGGGGGACAGAACACAGATACGCAGTATTTT. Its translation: CASGGQNTDTQYF.

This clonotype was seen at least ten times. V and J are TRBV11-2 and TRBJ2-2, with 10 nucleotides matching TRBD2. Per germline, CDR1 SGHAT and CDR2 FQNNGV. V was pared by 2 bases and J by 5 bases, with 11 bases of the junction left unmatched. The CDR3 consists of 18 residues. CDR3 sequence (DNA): TGTGCCAGCAGCTTAAGCAGAGGTGTACTAGCGGGAACCGGGGAGCTGTTTTTT. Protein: CASSLSRGVLAGTGELFF. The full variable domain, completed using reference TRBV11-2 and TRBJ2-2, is EAGVAQSPRYKIIEKRQSVAFWCNPISGHATLYWYQQILGQGPKLLIQFQNNGVVDDSQLPKDRFSAERLKGVDSTLKIQPAKLEDSAVYLCASSLSRGVLAGTGELFFGEGSRLTVL.

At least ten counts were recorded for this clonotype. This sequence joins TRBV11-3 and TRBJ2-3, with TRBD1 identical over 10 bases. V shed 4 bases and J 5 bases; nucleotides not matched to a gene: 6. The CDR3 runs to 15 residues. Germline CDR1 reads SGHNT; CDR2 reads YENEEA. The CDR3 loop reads CASSSSDRGRDTQYF. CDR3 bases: TGTGCCAGCAGCTCGTCGGACAGGGGGAGAGATACGCAGTATTTT. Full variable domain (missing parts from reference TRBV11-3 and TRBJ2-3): EAGVVQSPRYKIIEKKQPVAFWCNPISGHNTLYWYLQNLGQGPELLIRYENEEAVDDSQLPKDRFSAERLKGVDSTLKIQPAELGDSAVYLCASSSSDRGRDTQYFGPGTRLTVL.

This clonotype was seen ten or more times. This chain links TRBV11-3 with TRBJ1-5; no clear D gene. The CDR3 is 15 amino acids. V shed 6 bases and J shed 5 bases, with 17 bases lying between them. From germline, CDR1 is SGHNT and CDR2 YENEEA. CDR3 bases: TGTGCCAGCAGTCCCCGAACGTGGTTAGATCAGCCCCAGCATTTT. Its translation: CASSPRTWLDQPQHF.

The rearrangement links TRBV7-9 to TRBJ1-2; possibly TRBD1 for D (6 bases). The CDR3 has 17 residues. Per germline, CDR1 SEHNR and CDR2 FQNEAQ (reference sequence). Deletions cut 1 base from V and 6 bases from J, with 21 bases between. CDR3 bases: TGTGCCAGCAGCTTAGGTGGAACAGGGCTCTGGTTCGATGGCTACACCTTC. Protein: CASSLGGTGLWFDGYTF.

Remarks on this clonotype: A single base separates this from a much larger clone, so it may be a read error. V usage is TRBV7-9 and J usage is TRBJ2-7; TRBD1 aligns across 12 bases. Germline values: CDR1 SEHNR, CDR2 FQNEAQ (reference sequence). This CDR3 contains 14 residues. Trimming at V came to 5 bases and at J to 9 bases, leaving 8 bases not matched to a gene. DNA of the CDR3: TGTGCCAGCAGCCCGGGACAGGGGGCGCGGGGGCAGTACTTC. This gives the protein CASSPGQGARGQYF.

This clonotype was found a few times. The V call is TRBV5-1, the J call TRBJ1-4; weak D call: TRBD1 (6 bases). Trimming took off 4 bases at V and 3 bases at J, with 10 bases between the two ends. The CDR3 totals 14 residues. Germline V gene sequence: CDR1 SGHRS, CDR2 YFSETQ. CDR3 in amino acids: CASSARGSNEKLFF. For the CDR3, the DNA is TGCGCCAGCAGCGCGAGGGGGTCTAATGAAAAACTGTTTTTT.

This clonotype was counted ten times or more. In nucleotides, the CDR3 is TGTGCCAGCAGTCTCGGGACTAGCGGGAGGAACGAGCAGTACTTC. It is translated as CASSLGTSGRNEQYF. J is TRBJ2-7 and V is TRBV27, with 15 nucleotides matching TRBD2. Germline trimming cut 5 bases from V and 5 bases from J; bases unmatched to any gene: 4. The CDR3 spans 15 residues. CDR1 and CDR2 (germline): MNHEY, SMNVEV (reference sequence).

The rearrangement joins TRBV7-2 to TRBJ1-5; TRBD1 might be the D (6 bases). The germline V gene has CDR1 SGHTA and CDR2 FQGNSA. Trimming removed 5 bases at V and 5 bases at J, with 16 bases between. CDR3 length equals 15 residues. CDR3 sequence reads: CASSTTGTLHQPQHF. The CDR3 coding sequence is TGTGCCAGCAGCACTACCGGGACACTTCATCAGCCCCAGCATTTT. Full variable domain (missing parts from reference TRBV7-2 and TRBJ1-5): GAGVSQSPSNKVTEKGKDVELRCDPISGHTALYWYRQSLGQGLEFLIYFQGNSAPDKSGLPSDRFSAERTGGSVSTLTIQRTQQEDSAVYLCASSTTGTLHQPQHFGDGTRLSIL.

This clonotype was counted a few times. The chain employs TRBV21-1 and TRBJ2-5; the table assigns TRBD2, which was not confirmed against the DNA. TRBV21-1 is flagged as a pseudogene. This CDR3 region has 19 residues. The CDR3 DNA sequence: TGTGCCAGCAGCAATGCATACGTAGAAGGGCTCCAGTACCAAGAGACCCAGTACTTC. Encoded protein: CASSNAYVEGLQYQETQYF.

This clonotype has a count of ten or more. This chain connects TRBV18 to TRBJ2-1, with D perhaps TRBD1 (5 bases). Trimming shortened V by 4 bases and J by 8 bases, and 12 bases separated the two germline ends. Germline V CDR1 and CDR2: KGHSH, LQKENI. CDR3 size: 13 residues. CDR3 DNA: TGTGCCAGCTCACTTGCAGGGCTCGATGAGCAGTTCTTC. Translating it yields CASSLAGLDEQFF.

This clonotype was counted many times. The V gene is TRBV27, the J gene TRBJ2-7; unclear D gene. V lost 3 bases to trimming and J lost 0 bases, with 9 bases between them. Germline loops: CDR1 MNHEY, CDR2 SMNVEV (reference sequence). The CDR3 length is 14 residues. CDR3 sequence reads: CASSFLGDSYEQYF. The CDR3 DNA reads TGTGCCAGCAGTTTTCTGGGCGACTCCTACGAGCAGTACTTC.

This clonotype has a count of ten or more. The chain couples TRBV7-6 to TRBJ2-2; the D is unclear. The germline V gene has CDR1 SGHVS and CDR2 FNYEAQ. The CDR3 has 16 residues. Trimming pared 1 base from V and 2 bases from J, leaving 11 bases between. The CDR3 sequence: CASSLVGSANTGELFF. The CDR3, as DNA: TGTGCCAGCAGCTTAGTAGGGTCCGCAAACACCGGGGAGCTGTTTTTT.